These 5 T cell receptor beta chains share one sample of origin, sequenced in a study of immune evolution from preneoplasia to lung adenocarcinoma. Only in-frame clones appear in the TCRdb table, and some are missing; sequencing was by immunoSEQ multiplex PCR. The sample consists of 13,000 to 15,000 clones, 70% to 90% of them appearing once. The specimen was FFPE minimally invasive lung adenocarcinoma tissue. The source of these receptors is a person between 65 and 79 years old with lung adenocarcinoma.

This clone was seen more than once but under ten times. The J gene is TRBJ2-3, the V gene TRBV6-5; D possibly corresponds to TRBD1 (5 bases). CDR1 is MNHEY, CDR2 SVGAGI, per germline. V shed 0 bases and J shed 3 bases, with 10 bases lying between them. The CDR3 runs to 15 residues. CDR3 region: CASSYSGPETDTQYF. In DNA form, the CDR3 reads TGTGCCAGCAGTTACTCGGGGCCGGAAACAGATACGCAGTATTTT.

This chain joins TRBV5-6 and TRBJ1-5; D perhaps matches TRBD1 (5 bases). Germline V gene lookup returns CDR1 SGHDT and CDR2 YYEEEE. V was trimmed by 4 bases and J by 0 bases, leaving 11 bases between them. This CDR3 comprises 15 residues. The CDR3 coding sequence is TGTGCCAGCAGCACCGGGGGTACTAGCAATCAGCCCCAGCATTTT. Translating gives CASSTGGTSNQPQHF. The variable domain in full, completed from reference TRBV5-6 and TRBJ1-5, reads DAGVTQSPTHLIKTRGQQVTLRCSPKSGHDTVSWYQQALGQGPQFIFQYYEEEERQRGNFPDRFSGHQFPNYSSELNVNALLLGDSALYLCASSTGGTSNQPQHFGDGTRLSIL.

In this sample, this clone turned up a few times. The chain recombines TRBV2 with TRBJ2-7, with no clear D. The ends were cut back, 8 bases at V and 4 bases at J, with 18 bases in the middle. CDR3 length equals 14 residues. Germline V gene sequence: CDR1 SNHLY, CDR2 FYNNEI. CDR3: CASATDKGPYEQYF. The CDR3, as DNA: TGTGCCAGCGCTACAGATAAGGGCCCGTACGAGCAGTACTTC.

In this sample, this clone turned up once. The chain is built from TRBV5-1 and TRBJ1-6; D remains ambiguous. The CDR3 runs to 15 residues. CDR1 SGHRS and CDR2 YFSETQ come from the germline V gene. V was cut by 0 bases and J by 10 bases, with 14 bases left in between. The CDR3 coding sequence is TGCGCCAGCAGCTTGGCCCCCGGGGAAGGGTCACCCCTCCACTTT. It translates to CASSLAPGEGSPLHF.

The chain links TRBV5-6 to TRBJ1-3; the match to TRBD1 covers 7 bases. The V gene end was trimmed by 0 bases and the J gene end by 0 bases; junction bases not matched to a gene: 3. The CDR3 is 16 residues long. Germline lookup yields CDR1 SGHDT and CDR2 YYEEEE. CDR3 amino acids: CASSLDPGGSGNTIYF. As DNA, the CDR3 is TGTGCCAGCAGCTTGGATCCAGGGGGCTCTGGAAACACCATATATTTT.